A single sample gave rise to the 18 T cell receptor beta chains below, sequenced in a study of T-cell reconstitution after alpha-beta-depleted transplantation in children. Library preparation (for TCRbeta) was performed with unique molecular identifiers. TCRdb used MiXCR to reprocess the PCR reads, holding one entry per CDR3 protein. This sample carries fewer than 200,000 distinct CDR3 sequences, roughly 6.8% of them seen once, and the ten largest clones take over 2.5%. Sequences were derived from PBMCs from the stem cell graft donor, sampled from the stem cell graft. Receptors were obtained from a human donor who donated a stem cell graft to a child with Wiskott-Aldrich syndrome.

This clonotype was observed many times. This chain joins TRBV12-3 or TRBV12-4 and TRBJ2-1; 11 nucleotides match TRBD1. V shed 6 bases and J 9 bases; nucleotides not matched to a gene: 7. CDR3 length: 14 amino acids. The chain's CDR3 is CASSRGTGGGEQFF. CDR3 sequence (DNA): TGTGCCAGCAGCCGGGGGACAGGGGGTGGTGAGCAGTTCTTC.

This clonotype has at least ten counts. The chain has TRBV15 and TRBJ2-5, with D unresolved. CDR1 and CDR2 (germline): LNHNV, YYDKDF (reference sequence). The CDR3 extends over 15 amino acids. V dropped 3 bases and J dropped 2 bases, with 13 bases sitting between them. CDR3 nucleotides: TGTGCCACCAGCAGGAGTAGGATGGCACAAGAGACCCAGTACTTC. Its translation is CATSRSRMAQETQYF.

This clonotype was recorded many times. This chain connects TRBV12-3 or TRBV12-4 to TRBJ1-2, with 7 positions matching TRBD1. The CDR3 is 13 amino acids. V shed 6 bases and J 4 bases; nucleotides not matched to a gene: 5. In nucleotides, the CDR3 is TGTGCCAGCAGCCTGGGACAGATCTATGGCTACACCTTC. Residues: CASSLGQIYGYTF.

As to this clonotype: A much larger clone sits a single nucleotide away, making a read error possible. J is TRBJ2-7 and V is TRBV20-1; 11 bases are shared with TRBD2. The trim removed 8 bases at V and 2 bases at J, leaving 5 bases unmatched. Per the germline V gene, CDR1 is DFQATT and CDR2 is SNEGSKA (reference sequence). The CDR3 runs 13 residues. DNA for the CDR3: TGCAGTTCCACACTAGCGGGAGCCTACGAGCAGTACTTC. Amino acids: CSSTLAGAYEQYF.

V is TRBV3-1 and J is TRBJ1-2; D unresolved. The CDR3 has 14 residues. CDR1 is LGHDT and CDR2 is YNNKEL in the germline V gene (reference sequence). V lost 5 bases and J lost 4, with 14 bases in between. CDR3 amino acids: CASSFGRKLYGYTF. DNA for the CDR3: TGTGCCAGCAGCTTCGGACGGAAACTCTATGGCTACACCTTC.

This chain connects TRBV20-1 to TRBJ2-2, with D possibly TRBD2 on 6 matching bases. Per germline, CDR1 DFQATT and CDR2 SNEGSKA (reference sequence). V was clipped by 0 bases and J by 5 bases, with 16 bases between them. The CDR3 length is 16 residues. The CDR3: CSARDERGGGTGELFF. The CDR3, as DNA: TGCAGTGCTAGAGACGAACGGGGAGGTGGGACCGGGGAGCTGTTTTTT.

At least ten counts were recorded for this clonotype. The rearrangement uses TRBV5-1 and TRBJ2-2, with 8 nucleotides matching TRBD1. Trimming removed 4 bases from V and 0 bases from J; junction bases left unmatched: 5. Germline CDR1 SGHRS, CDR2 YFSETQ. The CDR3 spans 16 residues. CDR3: CASSAGTGANTGELFF. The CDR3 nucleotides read TGCGCCAGCAGCGCCGGGACAGGAGCGAACACCGGGGAGCTGTTTTTT.

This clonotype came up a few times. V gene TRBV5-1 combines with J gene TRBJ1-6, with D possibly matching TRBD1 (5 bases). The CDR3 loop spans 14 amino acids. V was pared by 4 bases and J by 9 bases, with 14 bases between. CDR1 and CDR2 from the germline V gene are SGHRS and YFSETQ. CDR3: CASSLSGAPSPLHF. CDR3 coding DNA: TGCGCCAGCAGCCTATCCGGGGCTCCTTCACCCCTCCACTTT.

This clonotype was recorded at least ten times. CDR3 DNA: TGCAGTGCTGGGGAGACAGGGGGCGCGGGGCAGCCCCAGCATTTT. It codes for CSAGETGGAGQPQHF. The V gene is TRBV20-1, the J gene TRBJ1-5; the match to TRBD1 covers 10 bases. Germline V lookup: CDR1 DFQATT, CDR2 SNEGSKA (reference sequence). J lost 7 bases, V lost 5 bases, and 11 bases had no gene match. CDR3 length: 15 amino acids.

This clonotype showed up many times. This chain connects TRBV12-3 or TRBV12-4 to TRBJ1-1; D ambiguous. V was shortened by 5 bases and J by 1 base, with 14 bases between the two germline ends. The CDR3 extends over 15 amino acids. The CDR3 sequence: CASSPTRMRNTEAFF. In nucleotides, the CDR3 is TGTGCCAGCAGTCCCACGAGGATGAGGAACACTGAAGCTTTCTTT.

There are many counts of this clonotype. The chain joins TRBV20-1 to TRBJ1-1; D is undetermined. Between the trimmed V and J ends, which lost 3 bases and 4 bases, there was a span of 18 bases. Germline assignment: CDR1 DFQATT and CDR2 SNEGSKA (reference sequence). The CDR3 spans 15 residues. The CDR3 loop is CSASPSRGSTTEAFF. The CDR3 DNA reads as TGCAGTGCTAGCCCCTCCAGAGGGAGCACCACTGAAGCTTTCTTT.

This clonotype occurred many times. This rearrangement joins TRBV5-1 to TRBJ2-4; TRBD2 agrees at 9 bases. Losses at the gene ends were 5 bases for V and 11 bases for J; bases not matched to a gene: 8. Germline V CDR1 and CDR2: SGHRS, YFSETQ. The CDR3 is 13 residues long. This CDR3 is CASSSEPSGVQYF. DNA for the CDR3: TGCGCCAGCAGTTCTGAGCCTAGCGGGGTTCAGTACTTC.

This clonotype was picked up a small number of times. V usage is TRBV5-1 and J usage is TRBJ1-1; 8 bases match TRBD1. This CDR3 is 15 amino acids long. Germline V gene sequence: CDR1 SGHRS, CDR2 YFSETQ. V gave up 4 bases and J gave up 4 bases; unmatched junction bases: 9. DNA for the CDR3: TGCGCCAGCAGCGAAATCTTAACAGGGGGCACTGAAGCTTTCTTT. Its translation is CASSEILTGGTEAFF.

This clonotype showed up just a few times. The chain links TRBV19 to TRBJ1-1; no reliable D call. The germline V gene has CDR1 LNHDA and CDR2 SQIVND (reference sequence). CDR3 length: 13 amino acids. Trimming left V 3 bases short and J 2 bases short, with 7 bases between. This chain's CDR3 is CASSMQDNTEAFF. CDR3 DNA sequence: TGTGCCAGTAGTATGCAGGATAACACTGAAGCTTTCTTT.

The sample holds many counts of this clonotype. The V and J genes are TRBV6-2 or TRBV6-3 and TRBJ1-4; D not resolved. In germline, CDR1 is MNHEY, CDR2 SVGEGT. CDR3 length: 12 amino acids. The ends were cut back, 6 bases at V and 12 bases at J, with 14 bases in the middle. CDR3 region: CASSPRFMELFF. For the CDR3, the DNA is TGTGCCAGCAGCCCCAGGTTTATGGAACTGTTTTTT.

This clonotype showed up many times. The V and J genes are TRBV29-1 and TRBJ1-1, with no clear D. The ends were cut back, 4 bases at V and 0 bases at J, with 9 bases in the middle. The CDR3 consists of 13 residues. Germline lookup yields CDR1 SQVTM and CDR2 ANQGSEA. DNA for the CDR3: TGCAGCGTTGTTTCAGGTGTGAACACTGAAGCTTTCTTT. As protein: CSVVSGVNTEAFF.

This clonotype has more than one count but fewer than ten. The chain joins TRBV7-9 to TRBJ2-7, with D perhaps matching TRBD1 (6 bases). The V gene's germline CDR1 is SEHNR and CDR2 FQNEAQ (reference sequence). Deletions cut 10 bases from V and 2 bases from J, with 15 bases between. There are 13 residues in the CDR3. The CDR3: CATEGKGAYEQYF. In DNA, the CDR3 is TGTGCCACCGAGGGAAAGGGGGCCTACGAGCAGTACTTC. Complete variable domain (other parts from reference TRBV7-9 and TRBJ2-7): DTGVSQNPRHKITKRGQNVTFRCDPISEHNRLYWYRQTLGQGPEFLTYFQNEAQLEKSRLLSDRFSAERPKGSFSTLEIQRTEQGDSAMYLCATEGKGAYEQYFGPGTRLTVT.

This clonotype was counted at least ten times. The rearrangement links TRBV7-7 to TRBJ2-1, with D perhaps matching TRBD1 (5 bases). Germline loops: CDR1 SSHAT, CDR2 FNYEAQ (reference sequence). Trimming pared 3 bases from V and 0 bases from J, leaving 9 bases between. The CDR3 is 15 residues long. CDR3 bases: TGTGCCAGCAGCTTGTCTGACAGCTCCTACAATGAGCAGTTCTTC. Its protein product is CASSLSDSSYNEQFF.